A selection of T cell receptor beta chains follows, all from one sample in a study of early T cells in non-severe SARS-CoV-2 infection. TCRdb reprocessed the 5' RACE reads via MiXCR and lists one record per CDR3 protein. In the table there are around 84,000 distinct CDR3 sequences, around an eighth of which are singletons. The sample was whole blood. All receptors derive from an adult who was a healthcare worker with PCR-confirmed SARS-CoV-2 infection or an uninfected control (not recorded which). The CDR3 runs from the conserved cysteine through the conserved F or W. Each record gives: clone size, D gene, J gene, CDR3 length, V gene, CDR3 protein, CDR3 DNA. D genes are given only for firm matches. Expanded clones are given a class, and other clones once, few, many or no size at all.

clone size: few; D gene: TRBD2; J gene: TRBJ2-3; CDR3 length: 15; V gene: TRBV5-5; CDR3 protein: CASSPTAGVIGTQYF; CDR3 DNA: TGTGCCAGCAGCCCGACAGCGGGGGTTATAGGTACGCAGTATTTT
clone size: many; D gene: NA; J gene: TRBJ1-6; CDR3 length: 14; V gene: TRBV15; CDR3 protein: CATSRDRGGSPLHF; CDR3 DNA: TGTGCCACCAGCAGAGATCGGGGCGGTTCACCCCTCCACTTT
clone size: NA; D gene: NA; J gene: TRBJ2-1; CDR3 length: 15; V gene: TRBV19; CDR3 protein: CASSTAGISYNEQFF; CDR3 DNA: TGTGCCAGTAGTACCGCGGGAATCTCCTACAATGAGCAGTTCTTC
clone size: NA; D gene: TRBD1; J gene: TRBJ1-2; CDR3 length: 17; V gene: TRBV5-1; CDR3 protein: CASSSGPGQGAFHGYTF; CDR3 DNA: TGCGCCAGCAGCTCAGGACCGGGACAGGGGGCGTTTCATGGCTACACCTTC
clone size: few; D gene: NA; J gene: TRBJ1-5; CDR3 length: 18; V gene: TRBV7-8; CDR3 protein: CASSFGGFTFRGDQPQHF; CDR3 DNA: TGTGCCAGCAGCTTTGGCGGTTTTACGTTTAGGGGCGATCAGCCCCAGCATTTT
clone size: many; D gene: NA; J gene: TRBJ1-5; CDR3 length: 14; V gene: TRBV6-6; CDR3 protein: CASNQAGGNQPQHF; CDR3 DNA: TGTGCCAGCAATCAAGCAGGGGGCAATCAGCCCCAGCATTTT
clone size: few; D gene: NA; J gene: TRBJ2-7; CDR3 length: 13; V gene: TRBV28; CDR3 protein: CASSLGTSYEQYF; CDR3 DNA: TGTGCCAGCAGTTTGGGCACCTCCTACGAGCAGTACTTC
clone size: NA; D gene: TRBD2; J gene: TRBJ2-4; CDR3 length: 13; V gene: TRBV11-2; CDR3 protein: CASWREGVNIQYF; CDR3 DNA: TGTGCCAGCTGGCGGGAGGGAGTCAACATTCAGTACTTC
clone size: many; D gene: TRBD2; J gene: TRBJ2-7; CDR3 length: 16; V gene: TRBV4-1; CDR3 protein: CASSQGTSGGAYEQYF; CDR3 DNA: TGCGCCAGCAGCCAAGGGACTAGCGGGGGGGCCTACGAGCAGTACTTC
clone size: NA; D gene: NA; J gene: TRBJ1-6; CDR3 length: 16; V gene: TRBV3-1; CDR3 protein: CASSQTPGGVGSPLHF; CDR3 DNA: TGTGCCAGCAGCCAGACACCCGGCGGGGTTGGCTCACCCCTCCACTTT